The rows below give T cell receptor beta chains drawn from one sample of a study of shared clonotypes between healthy human individuals. Profiled with immunoSEQ multiplex PCR; TCRdb holds only in-frame clones, not every one. The sample has over 2 million clones, just under 95% seen once. Sequences were obtained from naive CD8+ T cells sorted from blood. All receptors derive from a man aged 18 to 30 in good health. CDR3s include the opening cysteine and the closing phenylalanine or tryptophan. The D gene is left open where the match is weak. The size of a clone is reported for some rows only, either as once, few or many, or as a class for expanded clones.

V gene: TRBV7-9
clone size: .
J gene: TRBJ2-1
D gene: TRBD2
CDR3 DNA: TGTGCCAGCAGCTTCACGGGGGGCTACAATGAGCAGTTCTTC
CDR3 protein: CASSFTGGYNEQFF

V gene: TRBV15
clone size: .
J gene: TRBJ2-1
D gene: TRBD2
CDR3 DNA: TGTGCCACCAGCAGAAAAGGACTAGCGGGAAACAATGAGCAGTTCTTC
CDR3 protein: CATSRKGLAGNNEQFF

V gene: TRBV11-2
clone size: .
J gene: TRBJ2-1
D gene: TRBD2
CDR3 DNA: TGTGCCAGCAGCCCGGGGGGAAATGAGCAGTTCTTC
CDR3 protein: CASSPGGNEQFF

V gene: TRBV5-4
clone size: .
J gene: TRBJ2-5
D gene: .
CDR3 DNA: TGTGCCAGTAATTACCGAGGAGGGAGTCAAGAGACCCAGTACTTC
CDR3 protein: CASNYRGGSQETQYF

V gene: TRBV5-4
clone size: .
J gene: TRBJ1-2
D gene: TRBD1
CDR3 DNA: TGTGCCAGCAGCTCGGGACAGGACTATGGCTACACCTTC
CDR3 protein: CASSSGQDYGYTF

V gene: TRBV7-9
clone size: .
J gene: TRBJ1-2
D gene: TRBD1
CDR3 DNA: TGTGCCAGCAGCTTAGAAGGGACAGCGCTCTACTATGGCTACACCTTC
CDR3 protein: CASSLEGTALYYGYTF

V gene: TRBV5-6
clone size: .
J gene: TRBJ1-5
D gene: .
CDR3 DNA: TGTGCCAGCAGCCACTATGAGAGCAATCAGCCCCAGCATTTT
CDR3 protein: CASSHYESNQPQHF

V gene: TRBV27
clone size: once
J gene: TRBJ2-3
D gene: .
CDR3 DNA: TGTGCCAGCAGTTCCCTTTTTGGGGAACGTTATCCGGATACGCAGTATTTT
CDR3 protein: CASSSLFGERYPDTQYF

V gene: TRBV5-1
clone size: .
J gene: TRBJ2-7
D gene: TRBD2
CDR3 DNA: TGCGCCAGCAGCTTGCCCGCTAGCGGGGGGTCTTATACCTACGAGCAGTACTTC
CDR3 protein: CASSLPASGGSYTYEQYF

V gene: TRBV15
clone size: .
J gene: TRBJ1-2
D gene: TRBD1
CDR3 DNA: TGTGCCACCGCAGATACAGGGGGCGCGTATTATGGCTACACCTTC
CDR3 protein: CATADTGGAYYGYTF

V gene: TRBV27
clone size: .
J gene: TRBJ1-1
D gene: .
CDR3 DNA: TGTGCCAGCAGGGGGTCCATCGCATTTGAAGCTTTCTTT
CDR3 protein: CASRGSIAFEAFF

V gene: TRBV30
clone size: .
J gene: TRBJ1-5
D gene: .
CDR3 DNA: TGTGCCTGGAGTGTTGGGTCAGGGGCGCAGCCCCAGCATTTT
CDR3 protein: CAWSVGSGAQPQHF

V gene: TRBV25-1
clone size: .
J gene: TRBJ1-1
D gene: .
CDR3 DNA: TGTGCCAGCAGTGAGGGCACTGAAGCTTTCTTT
CDR3 protein: CASSEGTEAFF

V gene: TRBV9
clone size: .
J gene: TRBJ2-3
D gene: .
CDR3 DNA: TGTGCCAGCAGCGTAGAGGTGCAGGGTGGGGCAGATACGCAGTATTTT
CDR3 protein: CASSVEVQGGADTQYF

V gene: TRBV28
clone size: .
J gene: TRBJ2-7
D gene: .
CDR3 DNA: TGTGCCAGCAGTTTGCCAGCCTACGAGCAGTACTTC
CDR3 protein: CASSLPAYEQYF

V gene: TRBV9
clone size: .
J gene: TRBJ2-5
D gene: .
CDR3 DNA: TGTGCCAGCAGCGGACATCGGGACACCCTCGGGGAGACCCAGTACTTC
CDR3 protein: CASSGHRDTLGETQYF

V gene: TRBV27
clone size: .
J gene: TRBJ1-6
D gene: .
CDR3 DNA: TGTGCCAGCAGTTCACAGATGGACAGCCTACGTTCACCCCTCCACTTT
CDR3 protein: CASSSQMDSLRSPLHF

V gene: TRBV7-2
clone size: .
J gene: TRBJ2-7
D gene: .
CDR3 DNA: TGTGCCAGCAGCTCAATGGGACATTCTAGCGAGCAGTACTTC
CDR3 protein: CASSSMGHSSEQYF

V gene: TRBV6-1
clone size: .
J gene: TRBJ1-1
D gene: .
CDR3 DNA: TGTGCCAGCAGTGACGGGACCGCCTCGAACACTGAAGCTTTCTTT
CDR3 protein: CASSDGTASNTEAFF

V gene: TRBV6-1
clone size: .
J gene: TRBJ1-2
D gene: .
CDR3 DNA: TGTGCCAGCAGGGCCCCGGACAGCGGCTATGGCTACACCTTC
CDR3 protein: CASRAPDSGYGYTF

V gene: TRBV6-1
clone size: .
J gene: TRBJ1-1
D gene: .
CDR3 DNA: TGTGCCAGCAGTGAAATGGGGAACACTGAAGCTTTCTTT
CDR3 protein: CASSEMGNTEAFF

V gene: TRBV30
clone size: .
J gene: TRBJ2-2
D gene: .
CDR3 DNA: TGTGCCTGGAGGTTAACGAACACCGGGGAGCTGTTTTTT
CDR3 protein: CAWRLTNTGELFF

V gene: TRBV4-1
clone size: .
J gene: TRBJ2-7
D gene: .
CDR3 DNA: TGCGCCAGCAGTTATGACAGAACCTACGAGCAGTACTTC
CDR3 protein: CASSYDRTYEQYF

V gene: TRBV11-2
clone size: .
J gene: TRBJ1-1
D gene: .
CDR3 DNA: TGTGCCAGCAGCCGACGTGAGGTCACTGAAGCTTTCTTT
CDR3 protein: CASSRREVTEAFF

V gene: TRBV25-1
clone size: .
J gene: TRBJ2-2
D gene: .
CDR3 DNA: TGTGCCAGCAGTGACGGGGCTCGGGGCCGCACCGGGGAGCTGTTTTTT
CDR3 protein: CASSDGARGRTGELFF

V gene: TRBV30
clone size: .
J gene: TRBJ1-2
D gene: TRBD1
CDR3 DNA: TGTGCCTGGAGCGACAGGGAGGGGTATGGCTACACCTTC
CDR3 protein: CAWSDREGYGYTF

V gene: TRBV2
clone size: .
J gene: TRBJ2-3
D gene: .
CDR3 DNA: TGTGCTCAGATTACAGCTATCACAGATACGCAGTATTTT
CDR3 protein: CAQITAITDTQYF

V gene: TRBV5-4
clone size: .
J gene: TRBJ2-5
D gene: .
CDR3 DNA: TGTGCCAGCAGCCCCAAGGGGGGCGAGACCCAGTACTTC
CDR3 protein: CASSPKGGETQYF

V gene: TRBV12-5
clone size: .
J gene: TRBJ1-1
D gene: TRBD1
CDR3 DNA: TGTGCTAGTGGTTGGCTAACAGGGGGCACTGAAGCTTTCTTT
CDR3 protein: CASGWLTGGTEAFF

V gene: TRBV13
clone size: .
J gene: TRBJ1-2
D gene: .
CDR3 DNA: TGTGCCAGCAGCTTAGGTACGGCTCCTTATTATGGCTACACCTTC
CDR3 protein: CASSLGTAPYYGYTF

V gene: TRBV30
clone size: .
J gene: TRBJ2-3
D gene: .
CDR3 DNA: TGTGCCTGGAGTGGAGGGGTCATGAGTCCAGATACGCAGTATTTT
CDR3 protein: CAWSGGVMSPDTQYF

V gene: TRBV6-1
clone size: .
J gene: TRBJ1-5
D gene: .
CDR3 DNA: TGTGCCAGCAGTGAATGGGTGGCCGTCGATAGCAATCAGCCCCAGCATTTT
CDR3 protein: CASSEWVAVDSNQPQHF

V gene: TRBV28
clone size: .
J gene: TRBJ1-1
D gene: .
CDR3 DNA: TGTGCCAGCAGTTTCCCGAGGGACACTTTAAGCACTGAAGCTTTCTTT
CDR3 protein: CASSFPRDTLSTEAFF

V gene: TRBV2
clone size: .
J gene: TRBJ1-3
D gene: .
CDR3 DNA: TGTGCCAGCAGTCTCGGGGGGGGATCTGGAAACACCATATATTTT
CDR3 protein: CASSLGGGSGNTIYF

V gene: TRBV27
clone size: .
J gene: TRBJ2-1
D gene: .
CDR3 DNA: TGTGCCAGCAGTTTTGTAGGGCTCAGCAATGAGCAGTTCTTC
CDR3 protein: CASSFVGLSNEQFF

V gene: TRBV2
clone size: .
J gene: TRBJ2-7
D gene: TRBD1
CDR3 DNA: TGTGCCAGCAGGCCGGGACAGGGGATCGACGAGCAGTACTTC
CDR3 protein: CASRPGQGIDEQYF

V gene: TRBV4-3
clone size: .
J gene: TRBJ2-1
D gene: TRBD1
CDR3 DNA: TGCGCCAGCAGCCAAGGGGGGCAGGGGGATAATGAGCAGTTCTTC
CDR3 protein: CASSQGGQGDNEQFF

V gene: TRBV19
clone size: .
J gene: TRBJ2-7
D gene: .
CDR3 DNA: TGTGCCAGTAGTGAGTGGGACACTTCCTACGAGCAGTACTTC
CDR3 protein: CASSEWDTSYEQYF

V gene: TRBV27
clone size: once
J gene: TRBJ2-1
D gene: .
CDR3 DNA: TGTGCCAGCAGTTCTATCCTAGCGGACAGCTCCTACAATGAGCAGTTCTTC
CDR3 protein: CASSSILADSSYNEQFF